What follows is one T cell receptor beta chain and its context. No antigen is known for it. The data originate from a study of naive and memory T cell subsets. The beta constant-region primer was an equimolar mix of two oligonucleotides covering TRBC1 and TRBC2. Ligated cDNA was amplified by four rounds of PCR with nested alpha and beta constant-region primers and SP2. Each CDR3 protein gets one entry after TCRdb re-called the UMI-ligation and nested PCR reads with MiXCR. The sample has over 100,000 distinct CDR3 sequences, just over 35% seen once. The CDR3 consists of 15 residues. The J segment lost 6 bases and the V segment lost 5 bases, leaving 12 bases of the junction unmatched. Germline values: CDR1 DFQATT, CDR2 SNEGSKA (reference sequence). General study results and limits: Clonotypes are single alpha or beta chains, not paired receptors. TCR abundance followed a power law differing between naive and memory subsets.

CD4+ T cell IFNgamma after overnight CMV lysate exposure gave donor CMV status. Four subsets defined by CD45RA and CD27 were sorted after CD3, CD4, CD8 and live/dead staining. This receptor was taken from a human donor in good health. The rearrangement uses TRBV20-1 and TRBJ2-1, with 8 positions matching TRBD2. Sequences were obtained from central memory CD4+ T cells from blood. CDR3 DNA: TGCAGTGCTCTCCTGATAGCCGGGAGGGGCAATGAGCAGTTCTTC. Residues: CSALLIAGRGNEQFF.